Listed below are T cell receptor beta chains from one sample, sequenced in a study of molecular identifiers for immune sequencing clone quantification. MiXCR, applied by TCRdb to the PCR reads, yields one record per CDR3 protein. Among about 18,000 distinct CDR3 sequences, about 20% were seen once, and the ten largest hold roughly 6.7%. Source material: naive CD8+ T cells from blood, with Jurkat cell RNA spiked in. These receptors were collected from a human donor in good health. Some libraries in this study had Jurkat cell RNA spiked in. Each CDR3 is given without its conserved first and last residue.

CDR3 length: 11
V gene: TRBV7-9
J gene: TRBJ2-1
CDR3 protein: ASSPPQSTEQF

CDR3 length: 18
V gene: TRBV6-5
J gene: TRBJ2-7
CDR3 protein: ASSSSGTSGRTGGSYEQY

CDR3 length: 14
V gene: TRBV20-1
J gene: TRBJ1-5
CDR3 protein: SARGEGQTSYQPQH

CDR3 length: 11
V gene: TRBV29-1
J gene: TRBJ2-7
CDR3 protein: SVRDRGAHEQY

CDR3 length: 10
V gene: TRBV29-1
J gene: TRBJ2-1
CDR3 protein: SVPGVGNEQF

CDR3 length: 12
V gene: TRBV4-2
J gene: TRBJ2-2
CDR3 protein: ASSQESGDGELF

CDR3 length: 15
V gene: TRBV15
J gene: TRBJ2-2
CDR3 protein: ATSREGRRENTGELF

CDR3 length: 11
V gene: TRBV5-6
J gene: TRBJ1-5
CDR3 protein: ASSLGGYQPQH

CDR3 length: 10
V gene: TRBV2
J gene: TRBJ2-7
CDR3 protein: ASITGYYEQY

CDR3 length: 12
V gene: TRBV27
J gene: TRBJ2-4
CDR3 protein: ASSSQGALDIQY

CDR3 length: 11
V gene: TRBV10-3
J gene: TRBJ2-5
CDR3 protein: AIRGALGETQY

CDR3 length: 14
V gene: TRBV12-3/TRBV12-4
J gene: TRBJ1-2
CDR3 protein: ASSPKGARANYGYT

CDR3 length: 15
V gene: TRBV28
J gene: TRBJ2-3
CDR3 protein: ASSLTLAGAGTDTQY

CDR3 length: 13
V gene: TRBV7-3
J gene: TRBJ2-3
CDR3 protein: ASSLFPGGTDTQY

CDR3 length: 12
V gene: TRBV28
J gene: TRBJ1-3
CDR3 protein: ASSPGRRGNTIY

CDR3 length: 12
V gene: TRBV7-2
J gene: TRBJ2-7
CDR3 protein: ASSLALDRGEQY

CDR3 length: 10
V gene: TRBV12-5
J gene: TRBJ2-7
CDR3 protein: ASGWDPYEQY

CDR3 length: 10
V gene: TRBV9
J gene: TRBJ2-7
CDR3 protein: ASSDGGYEQY

CDR3 length: 12
V gene: TRBV6-5
J gene: TRBJ2-1
CDR3 protein: ASSYQTGWNEQF

CDR3 length: 13
V gene: TRBV4-1
J gene: TRBJ1-5
CDR3 protein: ASSHRDRGAQPQH

CDR3 length: 11
V gene: TRBV28
J gene: TRBJ1-1
CDR3 protein: ASSFGVGTEAF

CDR3 length: 13
V gene: TRBV16
J gene: TRBJ1-4
CDR3 protein: ASSQRTRANEKLF

CDR3 length: 13
V gene: TRBV7-2
J gene: TRBJ2-3
CDR3 protein: ASSFVGGPTDTQY

CDR3 length: 15
V gene: TRBV13
J gene: TRBJ2-7
CDR3 protein: ASSLGNTLRSSYEQY

CDR3 length: 13
V gene: TRBV4-3
J gene: TRBJ2-7
CDR3 protein: ASSQEGVQGYEQY

CDR3 length: 16
V gene: TRBV4-3
J gene: TRBJ2-1
CDR3 protein: ASSQDPTSGSIYNEQF

CDR3 length: 9
V gene: TRBV7-9
J gene: TRBJ2-1
CDR3 protein: ASSLDRIGF

CDR3 length: 12
V gene: TRBV10-3
J gene: TRBJ2-7
CDR3 protein: AISEGTEYYEQY

CDR3 length: 12
V gene: TRBV28
J gene: TRBJ2-3
CDR3 protein: ASSLDRNTDTQY

CDR3 length: 16
V gene: TRBV27
J gene: TRBJ2-3
CDR3 protein: ASSPTSLAGDLTDTQY

CDR3 length: 14
V gene: TRBV7-2
J gene: TRBJ2-7
CDR3 protein: ASSFFIAVPANGQY

CDR3 length: 13
V gene: TRBV4-3
J gene: TRBJ2-2
CDR3 protein: ASSHSVGAVGELF

CDR3 length: 10
V gene: TRBV25-1
J gene: TRBJ1-1
CDR3 protein: ASRGGGTEAF